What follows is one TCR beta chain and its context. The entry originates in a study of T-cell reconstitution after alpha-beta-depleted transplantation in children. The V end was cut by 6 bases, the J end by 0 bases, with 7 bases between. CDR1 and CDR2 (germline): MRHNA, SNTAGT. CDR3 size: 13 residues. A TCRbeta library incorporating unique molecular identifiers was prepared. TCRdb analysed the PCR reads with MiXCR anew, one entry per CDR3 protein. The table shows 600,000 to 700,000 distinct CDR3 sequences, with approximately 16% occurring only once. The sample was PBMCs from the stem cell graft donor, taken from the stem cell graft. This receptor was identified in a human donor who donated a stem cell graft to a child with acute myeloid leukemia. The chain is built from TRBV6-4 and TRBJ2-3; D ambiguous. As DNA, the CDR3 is TGTGCCAGCAGCCGACTGAGCACAGATACGCAGTATTTT. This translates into CASSRLSTDTQYF.